This T cell receptor (beta chain) is from a study of shared clonotypes between healthy human individuals. The assay was run at deep level. Profiling relied on immunoSEQ multiplex PCR, and the TCRdb table lists in-frame clones only, not all of them. This table holds about 750,000 clones, more than 85% found once. Only CD45RO-negative cells positively selected for CCR7 counted as naive CD8 cells, so terminally differentiated effector memory CD45RA+ cells were excluded. The TCR sequence derives from a man under 40 in good health. The sequenced sample consisted of naive CD8+ T cells sorted from blood.

CDR3 DNA sequence: TGTGCCAGCAGTTTAGTATTGTTGGAGCAGTTCTTC. This encodes CASSLVLLEQFF. The chain uses TRBV28 and TRBJ2-1; no reliable D call. Germline V gives CDR1 MDHEN, CDR2 SYDVKM. The CDR3 is 12 residues long. The ends were cut back, 2 bases at V and 10 bases at J, with 9 bases in the middle. Supplemented by reference TRBV28 and TRBJ2-1, the full variable domain reads DVKVTQSSRYLVKRTGEKVFLECVQDMDHENMFWYRQDPGLGLRLIYFSYDVKMKEKGDIPEGYSVSREKKERFSLILESASTNQTSMYLCASSLVLLEQFFGPGTRLTVL.